One T cell receptor (beta chain) is described in this entry. This clonotype was seen at least ten times. This receptor's antigen is unknown. Nothing much larger sits one base from this clone, and base qualities are not available. Profiling of TCR beta VDJ combinations and CDR3 sequences used genomic DNA as the template. TCR repertoire sequencing was run on an Illumina HiSeq 2000. In the authors' own workflow: Repertoire assessment relied on Simpson's diversity index, CDR3 size and DJ length profiles, and TRBV/TRBJ rearrangement plots. The most abundant DNA sequence in the deep sequencing data was defined as the immunodominant clone. CDR3 amino acid sequences were screened for sharing across subjects and compared with published repertoires and the VDJdb database. TCRdb cleaned the public reads at Q25 with fastp, built clones with MiXCR and kept in-frame beta chains. Each entry merges the rows of one CDR3 protein and shows their most common DNA and genes. TCRdb's processing, not the study's, gives the V and J calls here. The sample contains 400,000 to 600,000 distinct CDR3 sequences, around a third of them found a single time. Of the sample, less than 1% is held by the ten largest clones.

This specimen comes from a study of CD8+CD57+ T cells in acquired aplastic anemia (dated by TCRdb to 2017 to 2018). The study in broad terms: A mean of approximately 3 ug of DNA, ranging from about 0.2 to 27.4 ug, was extracted from sorted CD4+ and CD8+ cells. CD8+CD57+ expansion was defined as a frequency above the mean frequency observed in healthy subjects.

Expansion of CD8+CD57+ cells had been shown by flow cytometry in the patients chosen for sequencing. Every patient had a diagnosis of severe acquired aplastic anemia based on International Study of Aplastic Anemia and Agranulocytosis and Camitta criteria. At the time blood was sampled, none of the patients had received any therapy. In this study, sorted CD4+ and CD8+ T cells from the blood of healthy subjects and of severe aplastic anemia patients had their TCR repertoires deep-sequenced. In the USA, patient enrollment took place under clinicaltrials.gov protocols 00001620, 01623167, 00001397, 00071045, 00081523 and 00961064. Ficoll-Paque density gradient centrifugation was used to isolate peripheral blood mononuclear cells. Before DNA was extracted, CD4+ and CD8+ T cells were sorted using either FACS or magnetic beads. V is pruned by 1 base and J by 8 bases, leaving 10 bases of the junction without a gene match. As encoded in the germline V gene, CDR1 is MGHDK while CDR2 is SYGVNS. Inclusive of the bounding cysteine and phenylalanine, the CDR3 is 15 residues long. The read is trimmed to its CDR3 DNA, 45 bases read in frame from base 1.

The research as a whole found: CD8+ Simpson's diversity did not differ significantly between patients and healthy controls (P=0.060). Roughly 30 CD8+ CDR3 sequences were shared between patients and controls but appeared highly expressed in patients and within their immunodominant clones.

The chain is made from TRBV25-1 and TRBJ1-2; TRBD1 matches 7 bases in the middle. The sample consisted of sorted CD4+, CD8+, or CD8+CD57+ T cells (not recorded which) from PBMCs. This TCR derives from a human donor with aplastic anemia. The CDR3 region has the sequence CASSESATGLGGYTF. The DNA sequence reads TGTGCCAGCAGTGAATCCGCGACAGGGTTGGGCGGCTACACCTTC.